This T cell receptor beta chain originates from a study of T cell repertoires in cytomegalovirus infection. At the level of the study: Signatures in public TCR beta sequences pointed to both CMV infection and matching HLA type.

TCRdb re-analysed the reads in MiXCR, keeping a single row per CDR3 protein. Seen here are 180,000 or so distinct CDR3 sequences, approximately 18% observed once, and the top ten hold approximately 26%. Study results and limitations: HLA-C-restricted CMV clonotypes gave the most frequent clonotype in two of eight donors.

Worth noting for this clonotype: What it binds is unknown.

Trimming took 5 bases from V and 0 from J, leaving 16 bases between them. CDR1 SGHVS and CDR2 FNYEAQ come from the germline V gene. The length of the CDR3 is 17 residues. Material for sequencing was CD8+ T cells from PBMCs. The clonotype comes from a human donor in good health (CMV status not recorded). Some clones in this sample may be carry-over from other donors' samples. The chain carries TRBV7-6 and TRBJ1-4, with D perhaps TRBD1 (6 bases). The DNA of the CDR3 is TGTGCCAGCAGCACAAGGGGGGACGCCACAACTAATGAAAAACTGTTTTTT. Protein product: CASSTRGDATTNEKLFF.